The entry below describes one T cell receptor beta chain. Its antigen is not known. Sequencing targeted expressed TCRB transcripts, as all isolated RNA had been reverse transcribed. Sequenced by immunoSEQ multiplex PCR; TCRdb stores in-frame clones only, minus some. Here the sample spans a few hundred thousand clones, around 22% being singletons. This sample was taken from a study of beta chain features in type 1 diabetes. Study background: Summed over all samples, the examined sorted cells came to more than 85 million. Whole-study results and caveats: In all four CD4+ subsets, TCRB CDR3 length was significantly, moderately reduced in type 1 diabetes.

Trimming at V came to 4 bases and at J to 2 bases, leaving 5 bases not matched to a gene. The CDR3 is made up of 15 amino acids. CDR1 SGDLS and CDR2 YYNGEE come from the germline V gene. The source material was naive CD4+ T cells from blood. The chain couples TRBV9 to TRBJ2-2, with TRBD1 matching over 7 bases. The sequence derives from a woman aged 25 to 39 with type 1 diabetes. DNA for the CDR3: TGTGCCAGCAGCACGGGACAGAGTAACACCGGGGAGCTGTTTTTT. Translation: CASSTGQSNTGELFF.